This T cell receptor beta chain was recovered during a study of beta chain features in type 1 diabetes. Sort purity for all populations was recorded as exceeding 98%. Sequenced material consisted of expressed TCRB transcripts (all of the isolated RNA was reverse transcribed). The method was immunoSEQ multiplex PCR; TCRdb's version includes in-frame clones alone and lacks a portion of them. The sample holds 250,000 to 350,000 clones, approximately 10% seen once. CDR1 and CDR2 from the germline V gene are LGHNA and YNFKEQ. This CDR3 comprises 14 residues. The V call is TRBV4-2, the J call TRBJ2-5; 7 bases fit TRBD1. The J call is uncertain, as TRBJ2-7 better fits the DNA end. The sequenced material came from naive CD4+ T cells from blood. The TCR originated in a woman younger than 45 in good health. CDR3: CASSRDRASYEQYF. In nucleotides, the CDR3 is TGTGCCAGCAGCCGAGACAGGGCCTCCTACGAGCAGTACTTC.